Sequencing of this T cell receptor (beta chain) was carried out in a study of Ad26.COV2.S vaccination and SARS-CoV-2 variants. As to treatment: roughly 18 received Ad26.COV2.S at low or high dose, single or two shots; 5 received placebo; per-sample allocation not given. Collection of samples fell on day 63 after the first vaccine or placebo injection. Data came from immunoSEQ multiplex PCR; TCRdb stores just in-frame clones and leaves some out. This table holds approximately 410,000 clones, more than 75% found once. J lost 4 bases, V lost 6 bases, and 9 bases had no gene match. Looked up from germline, CDR1 is SNHLY and CDR2 is FYNNEI. CDR3 length: 17 amino acids.

The chain has TRBV2 and TRBJ2-6; 10 positions match TRBD1. The material sequenced was peripheral blood, taken in a trial of Ad26.COV2.S vaccine versus placebo. This clonotype originated in a person between 18 and 59 years old who received the Ad26.COV2.S COVID-19 vaccine or a placebo. The CDR3, as DNA: TGTGCCAGCAGCGATCGGGACAGGGGCCCCGGGGCCAACGTCCTGACTTTC. This encodes CASSDRDRGPGANVLTF.